One and the same sample provided the 31 T cell receptor beta chains below, sequenced in a study of blood T cell repertoires in COVID-19. The method was immunoSEQ multiplex PCR; TCRdb's version includes in-frame clones alone and lacks a portion of them. Altogether about 220,000 clones are present, roughly 85% being singletons, with the ten largest covering 3.5% to 4%. The material sequenced was peripheral blood. The receptors originated from a woman older than 75 with acute or convalescent COVID-19.

The chain uses TRBV28 and TRBJ1-5, with TRBD1 as a possible D gene (5 bases). The V gene's germline CDR1 is MDHEN and CDR2 SYDVKM. The CDR3 sequence is 15 residues long. V was clipped by 7 bases and J by 0 bases, with 13 bases between them. CDR3 DNA sequence: TGTGCCAGCACCACGCCAGGGCGTAGCAATCAGCCCCAGCATTTT. Translating gives CASTTPGRSNQPQHF.

CDR3 region: CASRSPGNTIYF. CDR3 DNA: TGTGCCAGCAGATCTCCGGGAAACACCATATATTTT. The V call is TRBV27, the J call TRBJ1-3; unclear D gene. Germline assignment: CDR1 MNHEY and CDR2 SMNVEV (reference sequence). The CDR3 is 12 residues long. Trimming took off 6 bases at V and 4 bases at J, with 7 bases between the two ends.

The sample holds one count of this clone. This sequence joins TRBV19 and TRBJ1-4; tentative D call: TRBD1 (5 bases). Germline lookup yields CDR1 LNHDA and CDR2 SQIVND (reference sequence). Trimming removed 5 bases at V and 4 bases at J, with 17 bases between. The CDR3 length is 16 residues. CDR3 sequence reads: CASSFGGGRGNEKLFF. The CDR3, as DNA: TGTGCCAGTAGTTTCGGCGGGGGACGGGGTAATGAAAAACTGTTTTTT. Variable domain in full (rest from reference TRBV19 and TRBJ1-4): DGGITQSPKYLFRKEGQNVTLSCEQNLNHDAMYWYRQDPGQGLRLIYYSQIVNDFQKGDIAEGYSVSREKKESFPLTVTSAQKNPTAFYLCASSFGGGRGNEKLFFGSGTQLSVL.

This chain connects TRBV10-3 to TRBJ2-1; D is perhaps TRBD1 (5 bases). CDR1 and CDR2 from the germline V gene are ENHRY and SYGVKD. This CDR3 spans 13 amino acids. The V end lost 6 bases, the J end lost 8 bases, and 14 bases lay between the germline ends. CDR3 amino acids: CAIRGPAGYEQFF. CDR3 DNA sequence: TGTGCCATCAGGGGGCCAGCCGGGTATGAGCAGTTCTTC.

The V and J genes are TRBV19 and TRBJ2-7, with a possible D match to TRBD1 (6 bases). Germline V CDR1 and CDR2: LNHDA, SQIVND (reference sequence). The V gene lost 1 base and the J gene lost 2 bases, with 9 bases spanning the gap. The CDR3 totals 14 residues. As DNA, the CDR3 is TGTGCCAGTAGTATAGGAGGGGGTCCCTACGAGCAGTACTTC. Translating gives CASSIGGGPYEQYF.

A single count supports this clone. The chain recombines TRBV29-1 with TRBJ2-1; a possible D gene is TRBD1 (6 bases). The CDR3 sequence is 13 residues long. Germline CDR1 is SQVTM and CDR2 is ANQGSEA. V lost 6 bases and J lost 7, with 16 bases in between. CDR3 region: CSVRGWQGNEQFF. The CDR3 DNA is TGCAGCGTCCGAGGGTGGCAGGGGAATGAGCAGTTCTTC.

This clone was recorded only once. The chain recombines TRBV11-3 with TRBJ2-7; D is perhaps TRBD1 (5 bases). The CDR3 sequence is 14 residues long. The V gene's germline CDR1 is SGHNT and CDR2 YENEEA. The V end lost 5 bases, the J end lost 0 bases, and 11 bases lay between the germline ends. Written as DNA, the CDR3 is TGTGCCAGCAGCCCTAACAGGATCTCCTACGAGCAGTACTTC. Its protein product is CASSPNRISYEQYF.

For the CDR3, the DNA is TGTGCCAGCAGCCCCGGTGATTTTGGCGAGCAGTACTTC. It yields the protein CASSPGDFGEQYF. The V gene is TRBV11-3, the J gene TRBJ2-7; D unclear. This CDR3 is built from 13 residues. Trimming removed 5 bases from V and 6 bases from J, with 14 bases in between. Germline assignment: CDR1 SGHNT and CDR2 YENEEA.

The chain joins TRBV4-1 to TRBJ2-1, with a tentative D call TRBD2 (6 bases). This CDR3 comprises 17 residues. V was clipped by 1 base and J by 5 bases, with 18 bases between them. In germline, CDR1 is MGHRA, CDR2 YSYEKL. CDR3 loop: CASSQGMTSVGNNEQFF. The CDR3 DNA reads as TGCGCCAGCAGCCAAGGCATGACTAGTGTAGGGAACAATGAGCAGTTCTTC.

The chain has TRBV2 and TRBJ1-3; D is perhaps TRBD1 (5 bases). Trimming cost V 8 bases and J 4 bases, with 9 bases left between them. Germline V gene data show CDR1 as SNHLY and CDR2 as FYNNEI. This CDR3 has 12 amino acids. This chain's CDR3 is CASQGVGNTIYF. As DNA, the CDR3 is TGTGCCAGCCAAGGGGTCGGAAACACCATATATTTT.

This chain uses TRBV27 with TRBJ1-5, with 9 bases fitting TRBD1. The CDR3 has 16 amino acids. Germline CDR1 reads MNHEY; CDR2 reads SMNVEV (reference sequence). Trimming took 6 bases from V and 4 from J; bases not matched to a gene: 10. The chain's CDR3 is CASRGNRGQLNQPQHF. In DNA form, the CDR3 reads TGTGCCAGCAGGGGGAACAGGGGGCAATTAAATCAGCCCCAGCATTTT.

V gene TRBV7-2 combines with J gene TRBJ1-6; 11 positions agree with TRBD1. The CDR3 totals 17 residues. V lost 4 bases and J lost 0; bases outside the gene matches: 2. Germline V gives CDR1 SGHTA, CDR2 FQGNSA. The CDR3 loop is CASSSGTGGSYNSPLHF. The CDR3 nucleotides read TGTGCCAGCAGCTCTGGGACAGGGGGCTCCTATAATTCACCCCTCCACTTT.

This rearrangement joins TRBV7-2 to TRBJ2-7, with 7 positions matching TRBD1. Germline CDR1 and CDR2: SGHTA and FQGNSA. Losses at the gene ends were 5 bases for V and 6 bases for J; bases not matched to a gene: 10. This CDR3 is 14 amino acids long. CDR3 residues: CASSGSGTAGEQYF. DNA for the CDR3: TGTGCCAGCAGCGGCTCCGGGACAGCAGGCGAGCAGTACTTC.

The V call is TRBV5-1, the J call TRBJ1-4; perhaps TRBD1 as D (6 bases). Per germline, CDR1 SGHRS and CDR2 YFSETQ. CDR3 length: 15 residues. The ends were cut back, 4 bases at V and 6 bases at J, with 16 bases in the middle. The CDR3 DNA sequence: TGCGCCAGCAGCGGAACAGGGAGTCGGGATGAAAAACTGTTTTTT. Amino acid sequence: CASSGTGSRDEKLFF.

The genes are TRBV25-1 and TRBJ1-1; the D gene is possibly TRBD1 (6 bases). Germline CDR1 MGHDK, CDR2 SYGVNS. This CDR3 region has 12 residues. Trimming removed 7 bases from V and 5 bases from J, with 11 bases in between. CDR3 protein: CASKPQGTEAFF. The CDR3 bases are TGTGCCAGCAAACCCCAGGGGACTGAAGCTTTCTTT.

V and J are TRBV5-4 and TRBJ2-2; 13 positions match TRBD2. The length of the CDR3 is 16 residues. Germline lookup yields CDR1 SGHNT and CDR2 YYREEE (reference sequence). V gave up 5 bases and J gave up 7 bases; unmatched junction bases: 8. CDR3 sequence (DNA): TGTGCCAGCAGTTATGGGACTAGCGGGGTTGTCGGGGAGCTGTTTTTT. Protein: CASSYGTSGVVGELFF. Full variable domain (missing parts from reference TRBV5-4 and TRBJ2-2): ETGVTQSPTHLIKTRGQQVTLRCSSQSGHNTVSWYQQALGQGPQFIFQYYREEENGRGNFPPRFSGLQFPNYSSELNVNALELDDSALYLCASSYGTSGVVGELFFGEGSRLTVL.

This clone turned up a few times. V and J are TRBV7-6 and TRBJ1-1, with 7 bases lining up with TRBD1. Losses at the gene ends were 2 bases for V and 4 bases for J; bases not matched to a gene: 13. The CDR3 covers 17 residues. CDR1 is SGHVS, CDR2 FNYEAQ, per germline. CDR3 nucleotide sequence: TGTGCCAGCAGCTTATTAACCCTTCGACAGGGACCCACTGAAGCTTTCTTT. It encodes CASSLLTLRQGPTEAFF.

The chain employs TRBV7-2 and TRBJ2-1; perhaps TRBD2 as D (6 bases). CDR1 SGHTA and CDR2 FQGNSA come from the germline V gene. The length of the CDR3 is 17 residues. V gave up 1 base and J gave up 0 bases, with 13 bases separating them. The CDR3 DNA reads TGTGCCAGCAGCTTAGTGGGAGGTGGGTACTCCTACAATGAGCAGTTCTTC. This codes for CASSLVGGGYSYNEQFF.

V and J are TRBV5-1 and TRBJ1-4; TRBD1 is a possible D gene (6 bases). Germline lookup yields CDR1 SGHRS and CDR2 YFSETQ. Trimming left V 0 bases short and J 7 bases short, with 10 bases between. This CDR3 contains 14 residues. DNA for the CDR3: TGCGCCAGCAGCTTGGGGACAGCTGGTGAAAAACTGTTTTTT. This sequence encodes CASSLGTAGEKLFF. Full variable domain (missing parts from reference TRBV5-1 and TRBJ1-4): KAGVTQTPRYLIKTRGQQVTLSCSPISGHRSVSWYQQTPGQGLQFLFEYFSETQRNKGNFPGRFSGRQFSNSRSEMNVSTLELGDSALYLCASSLGTAGEKLFFGSGTQLSVL.

Only one count was recorded for this clone. The rearrangement joins TRBV6-5 to TRBJ1-2; no reliable D call. Looked up from germline, CDR1 is MNHEY and CDR2 is SVGAGI. The CDR3 has 11 residues. The V end lost 6 bases, the J end lost 4 bases, and 6 bases lay between the germline ends. The CDR3 bases are TGTGCCAGCAGCAACACCTATGGCTACACCTTC. Amino acids: CASSNTYGYTF.

The CDR3 coding sequence is TGTGCCACCAGCAGAGATTGGGGGCTCAATAATGAGCAGTTCTTC. Translation: CATSRDWGLNNEQFF. This chain connects TRBV15 to TRBJ2-1, with D possibly TRBD1 on 6 matching bases. Trimming pared 0 bases from V and 7 bases from J, leaving 13 bases between. Germline V gene sequence: CDR1 LNHNV, CDR2 YYDKDF (reference sequence). This CDR3 contains 15 residues.

The genes are TRBV19 and TRBJ1-1, with D hard to call. This CDR3 is built from 14 residues. V was trimmed by 3 bases and J by 6 bases, leaving 14 bases between them. Germline CDR1 and CDR2: LNHDA and SQIVND (reference sequence). The CDR3 sequence is CASSISRQSAEAFF. The DNA for the CDR3 is TGTGCCAGTAGTATCTCCAGGCAGTCGGCTGAAGCTTTCTTT.

The J gene is TRBJ2-1, the V gene TRBV2; 8 bases line up with TRBD1. The J segment lost 0 bases and the V segment lost 8 bases, leaving 3 bases of the junction unmatched. This CDR3 contains 14 residues. Looked up from germline, CDR1 is SNHLY and CDR2 is FYNNEI. The CDR3 DNA reads as TGTGCCAGCGAAACAGGGGGCTCCTACAATGAGCAGTTCTTC. Its protein product is CASETGGSYNEQFF.

This clone was picked up one time. V is TRBV18 and J is TRBJ1-5, with a tentative D call TRBD1 (5 bases). Trimming stripped 3 bases from V and 2 bases from J, with 17 bases between. From germline, CDR1 is KGHSH and CDR2 LQKENI. The CDR3 runs to 17 residues. CDR3 DNA: TGTGCCAGCTCACCGCGTGGGGCAGGGCTGGGCAATCAGCCCCAGCATTTT. It is translated as CASSPRGAGLGNQPQHF.

The chain recombines TRBV24-1 with TRBJ1-1; 9 bases fit TRBD1. This CDR3 has 20 residues. V shed 1 base, J shed 1 base, and the junction held 15 bases outside the gene matches. Germline lookup yields CDR1 KGHDR and CDR2 SFDVKD. The CDR3 bases are TGTGCCACCAGTGATTTAGGGGACAGGGAAGTTAGCCTTGAGAACACTGAAGCTTTCTTT. Protein: CATSDLGDREVSLENTEAFF.

This chain connects TRBV5-1 to TRBJ1-2; possibly TRBD1 for D (6 bases). The V gene lost 2 bases and the J gene lost 6 bases, with 20 bases spanning the gap. The CDR3 loop spans 16 amino acids. In germline, CDR1 is SGHRS, CDR2 YFSETQ. This chain's CDR3 is CASSFPGAGDSNGYTF. DNA of the CDR3: TGCGCCAGCAGCTTCCCCGGGGCAGGGGATAGTAATGGCTACACCTTC. Full variable domain (missing parts from reference TRBV5-1 and TRBJ1-2): KAGVTQTPRYLIKTRGQQVTLSCSPISGHRSVSWYQQTPGQGLQFLFEYFSETQRNKGNFPGRFSGRQFSNSRSEMNVSTLELGDSALYLCASSFPGAGDSNGYTFGSGTRLTVV.

The chain is built from TRBV6-6 and TRBJ1-2, with D possibly TRBD1 on 6 matching bases. Per germline, CDR1 MNHNY and CDR2 SVGAGI (reference sequence). CDR3 length equals 13 residues. V lost 4 bases and J lost 10, with 16 bases in between. The CDR3 DNA reads as TGTGCCAGCAGTTCCAACGGAGTGGGGGCCTACACCTTC. Its protein is CASSSNGVGAYTF.

The chain links TRBV3-1 (or the pseudogene TRBV3-2) to TRBJ1-2, with 7 bases aligning to TRBD1. This CDR3 has 13 residues. CDR1 is LGHDT and CDR2 is YNNKEL in the germline V gene (reference sequence). V lost 1 base to trimming and J lost 7 bases; unmatched junction nucleotides: 3. The CDR3 is CASSQGGTVGYTF. In DNA, the CDR3 is TGTGCCAGCAGCCAAGGCGGGACAGTTGGCTACACCTTC.

The V and J genes are TRBV20-1 and TRBJ1-2; no definite D call. CDR3 length: 11 residues. V lost 3 bases, J lost 3 bases, and 5 bases lay in between. Germline V gene sequence: CDR1 DFQATT, CDR2 SNEGSKA (reference sequence). CDR3: CSARTHYGYTF. DNA for the CDR3: TGCAGTGCTAGGACTCACTATGGCTACACCTTC.

The V and J genes are TRBV15 and TRBJ2-7; 10 nucleotides line up with TRBD2. The J segment lost 2 bases and the V segment lost 5 bases, leaving 6 bases of the junction unmatched. Per germline, CDR1 LNHNV and CDR2 YYDKDF (reference sequence). This CDR3 comprises 15 residues. The CDR3 DNA reads as TGTGCCACCAGCTCTCAGCTAGCGGGAGCCTACGAGCAGTACTTC. Translation: CATSSQLAGAYEQYF.

This rearrangement joins TRBV7-8 to TRBJ1-5; D gene uncertain. The CDR3 extends over 14 amino acids. Deletions cut 5 bases from V and 5 bases from J, with 13 bases between. Germline V CDR1 and CDR2: SGHVS, FQNEAQ. The chain's CDR3 is CASSPARGDQPQHF. CDR3 DNA: TGTGCCAGCAGCCCCGCTCGGGGAGATCAGCCCCAGCATTTT.